The sequence of this T cell receptor (beta chain) was determined in a study of early T cells in non-severe SARS-CoV-2 infection. CDR1 is GTSNPN, CDR2 SVGIG, per germline (reference sequence). J gave up 8 bases and V 8 bases, and 6 bases lay outside the gene matches. The CDR3 is made up of 14 amino acids. This clonotype was found many times. TCRdb reprocessed the 5' RACE reads via MiXCR and lists one record per CDR3 protein. The profile shows some 50,000 distinct CDR3 sequences, about 4% of them singletons. This TCR was sampled from an adult who was a healthcare worker with PCR-confirmed SARS-CoV-2 infection or an uninfected control (not recorded which). Sequencing was carried out using whole blood. The V gene is TRBV30, the J gene TRBJ2-1, with 16 positions matching TRBD2. The CDR3 region has the DNA TGTGCCGGCGGGACTAGCGGGAGGGGGGATGAGCAGTTCTTC. Translation gives CAGGTSGRGDEQFF.